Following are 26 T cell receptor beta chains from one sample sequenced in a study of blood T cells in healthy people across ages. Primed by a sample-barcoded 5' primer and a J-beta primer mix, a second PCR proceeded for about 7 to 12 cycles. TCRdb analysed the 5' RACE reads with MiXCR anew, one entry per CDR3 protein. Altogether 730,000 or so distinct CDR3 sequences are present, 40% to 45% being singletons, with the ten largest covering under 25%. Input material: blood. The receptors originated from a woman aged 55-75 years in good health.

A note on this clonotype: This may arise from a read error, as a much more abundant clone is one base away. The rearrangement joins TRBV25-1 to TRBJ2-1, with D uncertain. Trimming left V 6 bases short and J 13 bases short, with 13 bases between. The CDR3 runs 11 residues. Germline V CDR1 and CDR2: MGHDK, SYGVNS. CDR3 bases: TGTGCCAGCAGCGCCCTTGAGACCCAGTTCTTC. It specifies CASSALETQFF.

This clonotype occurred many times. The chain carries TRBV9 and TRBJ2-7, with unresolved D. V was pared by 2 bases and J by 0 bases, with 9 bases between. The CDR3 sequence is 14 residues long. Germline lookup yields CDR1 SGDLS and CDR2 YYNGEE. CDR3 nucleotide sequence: TGTGCCAGCAGCGTTGGAACAAACTCCTACGAGCAGTACTTC. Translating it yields CASSVGTNSYEQYF.

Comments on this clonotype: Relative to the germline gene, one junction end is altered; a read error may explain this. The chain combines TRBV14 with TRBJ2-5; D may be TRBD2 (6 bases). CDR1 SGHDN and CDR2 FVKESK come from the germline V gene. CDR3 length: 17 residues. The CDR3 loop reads CASSHNPTGDLQETQYF. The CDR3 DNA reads TGTGCCAGCAGCCACAATCCGACGGGGGACCTACAAGAAACCCAGTACTTC.

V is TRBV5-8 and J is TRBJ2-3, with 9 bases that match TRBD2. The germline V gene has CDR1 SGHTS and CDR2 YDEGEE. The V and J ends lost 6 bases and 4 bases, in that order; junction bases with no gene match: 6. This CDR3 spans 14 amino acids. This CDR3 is CASKAGGPSDTQYF. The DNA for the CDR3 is TGTGCCAGCAAGGCGGGAGGGCCATCAGATACGCAGTATTTT. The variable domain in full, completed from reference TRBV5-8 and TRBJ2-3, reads EAGVTQSPTHLIKTRGQQATLRCSPISGHTSVYWYQQALGLGLQFLLWYDEGEERNRGNFPPRFSGRQFPNYSSELNVNALELEDSALYLCASKAGGPSDTQYFGPGTRLTVL.

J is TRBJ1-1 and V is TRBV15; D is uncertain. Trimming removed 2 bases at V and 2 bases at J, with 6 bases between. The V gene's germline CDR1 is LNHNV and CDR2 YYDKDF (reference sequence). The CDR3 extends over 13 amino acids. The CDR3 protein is CATSRKINTEAFF. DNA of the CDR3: TGTGCCACCAGCAGAAAGATAAACACTGAAGCTTTCTTT.

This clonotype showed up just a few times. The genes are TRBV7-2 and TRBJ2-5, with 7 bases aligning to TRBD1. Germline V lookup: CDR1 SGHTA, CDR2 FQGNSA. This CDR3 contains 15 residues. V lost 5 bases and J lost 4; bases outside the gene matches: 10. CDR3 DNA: TGTGCCAGCAGCGACAATACAGGGGCGGGAGAGACCCAGTACTTC. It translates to CASSDNTGAGETQYF.

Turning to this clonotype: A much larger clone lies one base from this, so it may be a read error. The CDR3 sequence is CASSQYTDTQYF. CDR3 bases: TGTGCCAGCAGCCAGTACACAGATACGCAGTATTTT. The rearrangement uses TRBV3-1 and TRBJ2-3; D is unresolved. The CDR3 totals 12 residues. V lost 3 bases, J lost 2 bases, and 3 bases lay in between. Germline V gives CDR1 LGHDT, CDR2 YNNKEL (reference sequence).

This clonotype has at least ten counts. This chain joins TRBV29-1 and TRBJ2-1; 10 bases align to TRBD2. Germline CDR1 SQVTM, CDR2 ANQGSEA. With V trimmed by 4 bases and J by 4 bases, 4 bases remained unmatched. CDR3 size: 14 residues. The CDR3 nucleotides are TGCAGCGTTGGTACTAGCGGGGTATACAATGAGCAGTTCTTC. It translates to CSVGTSGVYNEQFF.

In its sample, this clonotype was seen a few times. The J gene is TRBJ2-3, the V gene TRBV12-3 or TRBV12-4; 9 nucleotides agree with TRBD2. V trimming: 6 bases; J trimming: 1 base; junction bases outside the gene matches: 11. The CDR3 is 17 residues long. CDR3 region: CASSAGASSGGTDTQYF. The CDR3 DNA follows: TGTGCCAGCAGCGCTGGCGCCTCTAGCGGGGGCACAGATACGCAGTATTTT.

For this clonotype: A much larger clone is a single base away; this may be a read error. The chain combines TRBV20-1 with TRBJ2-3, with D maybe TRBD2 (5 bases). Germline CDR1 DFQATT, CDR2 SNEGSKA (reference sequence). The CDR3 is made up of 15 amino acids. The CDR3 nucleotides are TGCAGTGCTAGAGATGCGGGTTTGGGCACAAATACGCAGTATTTT. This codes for CSARDAGLGTNTQYF.

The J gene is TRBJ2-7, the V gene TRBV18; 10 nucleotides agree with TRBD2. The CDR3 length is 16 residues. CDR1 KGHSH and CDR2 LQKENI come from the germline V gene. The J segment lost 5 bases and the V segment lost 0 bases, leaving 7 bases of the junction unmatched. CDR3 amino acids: CASSPPLAGVGDEQYF. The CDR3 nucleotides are TGTGCCAGCTCACCACCCCTAGCGGGGGTAGGGGACGAGCAGTACTTC.

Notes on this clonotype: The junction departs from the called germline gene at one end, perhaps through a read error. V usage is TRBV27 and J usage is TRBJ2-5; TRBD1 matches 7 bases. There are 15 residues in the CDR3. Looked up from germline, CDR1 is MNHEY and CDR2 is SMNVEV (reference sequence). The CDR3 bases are TGTGCCAGCAGTTTGTCGACAGGGCTCCAAGAGGCCCAGTACTTC. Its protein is CASSLSTGLQEAQYF.

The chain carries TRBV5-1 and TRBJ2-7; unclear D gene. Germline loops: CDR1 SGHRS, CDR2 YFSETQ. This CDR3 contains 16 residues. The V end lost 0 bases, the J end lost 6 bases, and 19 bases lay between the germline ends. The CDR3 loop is CASSLVYSPAGCEQYF. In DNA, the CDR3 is TGCGCCAGCAGCTTGGTGTATTCTCCAGCTGGCTGCGAGCAGTACTTC.

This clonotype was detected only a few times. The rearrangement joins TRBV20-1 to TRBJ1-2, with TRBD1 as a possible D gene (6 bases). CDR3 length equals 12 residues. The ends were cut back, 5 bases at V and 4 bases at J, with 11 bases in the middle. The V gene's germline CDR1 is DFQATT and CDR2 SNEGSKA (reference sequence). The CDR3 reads CSAQTGSYGYTF. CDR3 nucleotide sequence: TGCAGTGCTCAGACAGGAAGCTATGGCTACACCTTC.

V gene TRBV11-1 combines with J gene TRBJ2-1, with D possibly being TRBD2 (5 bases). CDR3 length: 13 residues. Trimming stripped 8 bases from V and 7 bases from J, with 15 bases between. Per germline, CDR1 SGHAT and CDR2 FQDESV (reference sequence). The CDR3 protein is CASLTGSGNEQFF. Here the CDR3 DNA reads TGTGCCAGCCTAACTGGGTCGGGAAATGAGCAGTTCTTC.

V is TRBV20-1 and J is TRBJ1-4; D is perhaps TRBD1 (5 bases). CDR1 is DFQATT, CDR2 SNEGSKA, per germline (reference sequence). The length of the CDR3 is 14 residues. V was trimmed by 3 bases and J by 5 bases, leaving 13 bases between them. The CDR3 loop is CSASQAGANEKLFF. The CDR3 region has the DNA TGCAGTGCTAGCCAAGCCGGGGCGAATGAAAAACTGTTTTTT.

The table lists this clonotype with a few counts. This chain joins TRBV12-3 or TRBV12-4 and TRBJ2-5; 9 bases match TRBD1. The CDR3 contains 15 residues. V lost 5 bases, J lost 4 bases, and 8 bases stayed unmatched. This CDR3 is CASSPGTGMGETQYF. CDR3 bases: TGTGCCAGCAGTCCCGGGACAGGGATGGGAGAGACCCAGTACTTC.

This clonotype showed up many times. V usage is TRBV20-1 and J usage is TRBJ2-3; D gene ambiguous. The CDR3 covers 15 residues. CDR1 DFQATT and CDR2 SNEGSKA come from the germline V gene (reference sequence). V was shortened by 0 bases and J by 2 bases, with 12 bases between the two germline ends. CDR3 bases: TGCAGTGCTAGAGATACGGAAGCCATCACAGATACGCAGTATTTT. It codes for CSARDTEAITDTQYF.

The CDR3, as DNA: TGTGCCAGCAGCTTAATCGGGGAAGGCGGTGAAGCTTTCTTT. This encodes CASSLIGEGGEAFF. The chain links TRBV11-1 to TRBJ1-1; D remains ambiguous. CDR1 and CDR2 from the germline V gene are SGHAT and FQDESV (reference sequence). V lost 2 bases, J lost 7 bases, and 14 bases lay in between. The CDR3 has 14 residues.

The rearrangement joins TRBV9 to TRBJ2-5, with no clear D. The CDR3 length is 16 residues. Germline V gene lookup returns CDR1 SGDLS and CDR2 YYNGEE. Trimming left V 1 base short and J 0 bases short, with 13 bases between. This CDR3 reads CASSVSAGQYQETQYF. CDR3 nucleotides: TGTGCCAGCAGCGTATCAGCAGGCCAGTACCAAGAGACCCAGTACTTC.

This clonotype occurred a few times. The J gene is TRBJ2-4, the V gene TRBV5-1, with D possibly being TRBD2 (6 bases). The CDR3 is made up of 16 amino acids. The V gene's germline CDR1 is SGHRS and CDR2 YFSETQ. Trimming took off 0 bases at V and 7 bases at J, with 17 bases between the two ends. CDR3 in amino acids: CASSLAGGEGWNIQYF. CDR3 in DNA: TGCGCCAGCAGCTTGGCCGGGGGAGAGGGGTGGAACATTCAGTACTTC.

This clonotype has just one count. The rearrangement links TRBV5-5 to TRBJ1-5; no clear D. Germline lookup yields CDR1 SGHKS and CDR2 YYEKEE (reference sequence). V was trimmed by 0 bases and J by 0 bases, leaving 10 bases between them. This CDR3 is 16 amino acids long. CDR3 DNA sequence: TGTGCCAGCAGCTTGGAGGGAGTCCTTAGCAATCAGCCCCAGCATTTT. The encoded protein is CASSLEGVLSNQPQHF.

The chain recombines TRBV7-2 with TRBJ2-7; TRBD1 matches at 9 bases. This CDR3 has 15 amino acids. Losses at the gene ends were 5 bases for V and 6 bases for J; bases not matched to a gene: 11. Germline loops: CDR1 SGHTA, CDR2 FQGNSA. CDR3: CASSLRDRVVGEQYF. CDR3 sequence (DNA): TGTGCCAGCAGCCTCCGGGACAGGGTGGTGGGCGAGCAGTACTTC. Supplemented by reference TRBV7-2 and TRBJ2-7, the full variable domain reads GAGVSQSPSNKVTEKGKDVELRCDPISGHTALYWYRQSLGQGLEFLIYFQGNSAPDKSGLPSDRFSAERTGGSVSTLTIQRTQQEDSAVYLCASSLRDRVVGEQYFGPGTRLTVT.

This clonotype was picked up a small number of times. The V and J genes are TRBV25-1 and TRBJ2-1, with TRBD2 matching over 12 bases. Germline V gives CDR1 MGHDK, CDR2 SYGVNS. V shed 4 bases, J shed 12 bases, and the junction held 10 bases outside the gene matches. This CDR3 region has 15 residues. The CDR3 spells CASSGFGLAGGPQFF. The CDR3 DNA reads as TGTGCCAGCAGTGGGTTTGGGCTAGCGGGAGGGCCGCAGTTCTTC. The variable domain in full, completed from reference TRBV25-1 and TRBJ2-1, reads EADIYQTPRYLVIGTGKKITLECSQTMGHDKMYWYQQDPGMELHLIHYSYGVNSTEKGDLSSESTVSRIRTEHFPLTLESARPSHTSQYLCASSGFGLAGGPQFFGPGTRLTVL.

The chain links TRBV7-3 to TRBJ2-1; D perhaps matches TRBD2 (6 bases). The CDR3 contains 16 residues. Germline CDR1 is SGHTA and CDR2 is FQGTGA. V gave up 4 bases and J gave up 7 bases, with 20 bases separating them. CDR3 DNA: TGTGCCAGCAGCTCTAAAGGACTAATATCGGGGAATGAGCAGTTCTTC. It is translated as CASSSKGLISGNEQFF.

The CDR3 protein is CASSLLASGSEQFF. CDR3 bases: TGTGCCAGCAGTCTCCTAGCTTCCGGTAGTGAGCAGTTCTTC. This chain connects TRBV12-3 or TRBV12-4 to TRBJ2-1; possible D gene TRBD2, 5 bases. V was cut by 5 bases and J by 9 bases, with 17 bases left in between. This CDR3 contains 14 residues.